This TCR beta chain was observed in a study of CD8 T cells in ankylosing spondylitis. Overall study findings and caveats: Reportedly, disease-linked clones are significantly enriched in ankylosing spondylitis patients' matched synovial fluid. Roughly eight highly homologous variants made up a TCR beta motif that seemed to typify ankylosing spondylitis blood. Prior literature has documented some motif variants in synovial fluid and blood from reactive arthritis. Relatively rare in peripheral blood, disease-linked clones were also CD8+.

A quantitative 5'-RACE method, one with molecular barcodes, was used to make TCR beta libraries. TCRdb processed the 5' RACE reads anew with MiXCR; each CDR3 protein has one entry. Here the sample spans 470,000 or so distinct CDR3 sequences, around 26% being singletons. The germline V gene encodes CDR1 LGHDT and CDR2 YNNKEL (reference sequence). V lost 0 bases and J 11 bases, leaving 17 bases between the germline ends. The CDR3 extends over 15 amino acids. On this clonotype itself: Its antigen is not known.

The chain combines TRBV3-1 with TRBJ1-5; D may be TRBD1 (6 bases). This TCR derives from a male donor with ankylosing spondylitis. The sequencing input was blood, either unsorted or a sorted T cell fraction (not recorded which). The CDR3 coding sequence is TGTGCCAGCAGCCAAGATAGGGGGGGTCCAGAGGCCCAGCATTTT. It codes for CASSQDRGGPEAQHF. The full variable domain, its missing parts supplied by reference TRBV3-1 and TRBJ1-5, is DTAVSQTPKYLVTQMGNDKSIKCEQNLGHDTMYWYKQDSKKFLKIMFSYNNKELIINETVPNRFSPKSPDKAHLNLHINSLELGDSAVYFCASSQDRGGPEAQHFGDGTRLSIL.